A single sample is the source of the 28 T cell receptor beta chains below, sequenced in a study of T cell repertoires in cytomegalovirus infection. Their cognate antigens are unknown. From the reads, TCRdb called clonotypes with MiXCR, one entry per CDR3 protein. The sample includes around 710,000 distinct CDR3 sequences, roughly 28% of them seen just once. Specimen: cultured CD8+ T cells from PBMCs, collected from culture after CMV antigen stimulation. All receptors come from a human donor in good health (CMV status not recorded). Some clones in this sample may be carry-over from other donors' samples.

This clonotype was picked up a small number of times. V gene TRBV6-2 or TRBV6-3 combines with J gene TRBJ2-3; possibly TRBD1 or TRBD2 for D (5 bases each). Germline V lookup: CDR1 MNHEY, CDR2 SVGEGT. This CDR3 is built from 17 residues. Trimming pared 4 bases from V and 0 bases from J, leaving 17 bases between. CDR3: CASSSLTGGFSTDTQYF. The CDR3 region has the DNA TGTGCCAGCAGTTCCCTAACTGGGGGATTTAGCACAGATACGCAGTATTTT.

The rearrangement uses TRBV29-1 and TRBJ1-3; D unclear. This CDR3 is built from 14 residues. Germline lookup yields CDR1 SQVTM and CDR2 ANQGSEA. Trimming removed 5 bases from V and 0 bases from J, with 11 bases in between. The CDR3 region has the DNA TGCAGCGTTAGTGGGGTCCCCTCTGGAAACACCATATATTTT. Residues: CSVSGVPSGNTIYF.

This rearrangement joins TRBV9 to TRBJ1-2; 7 bases line up with TRBD1. Per germline, CDR1 SGDLS and CDR2 YYNGEE. The J segment lost 8 bases and the V segment lost 6 bases, leaving 10 bases of the junction unmatched. The CDR3 totals 13 residues. CDR3: CASNPGQNRGYTF. CDR3 DNA: TGTGCCAGCAATCCGGGACAGAATCGAGGCTACACCTTC.

This clonotype has more than one count but fewer than ten. This rearrangement joins TRBV7-9 to TRBJ1-4, with TRBD1 identical over 9 bases. Looked up from germline, CDR1 is SEHNR and CDR2 is FQNEAQ (reference sequence). Trimming took 3 bases from V and 8 from J; bases not matched to a gene: 7. This CDR3 has 15 residues. The CDR3: CASSFVGQGEEKLFF. CDR3 nucleotide sequence: TGTGCCAGCAGCTTCGTGGGACAGGGAGAGGAAAAACTGTTTTTT.

This clonotype appeared a few times. The chain combines TRBV27 with TRBJ1-2; D is unclear. The V end lost 6 bases, the J end lost 4 bases, and 18 bases lay between the germline ends. The CDR3 sequence is 15 residues long. Looked up from germline, CDR1 is MNHEY and CDR2 is SMNVEV (reference sequence). The CDR3 here is CASSRRKSPPYGYTF. The CDR3 DNA sequence: TGTGCCAGCAGCCGTCGGAAGTCCCCACCCTATGGCTACACCTTC.

The chain uses TRBV19 and TRBJ1-5; TRBD1 matches 8 bases. CDR1 is LNHDA, CDR2 SQIVND, per germline (reference sequence). V dropped 5 bases and J dropped 4; count of bases not matched to a gene: 22. The CDR3 has 20 residues. DNA for the CDR3: TGTGCCAGTAGTGCCGGGCGGGGGACCGGGACAGGCGCCATAAATCAGCCCCAGCATTTT. Translating it yields CASSAGRGTGTGAINQPQHF. The whole variable domain, remainder taken from reference TRBV19 and TRBJ1-5, is DGGITQSPKYLFRKEGQNVTLSCEQNLNHDAMYWYRQDPGQGLRLIYYSQIVNDFQKGDIAEGYSVSREKKESFPLTVTSAQKNPTAFYLCASSAGRGTGTGAINQPQHFGDGTRLSIL.

This clonotype was seen a handful of times. V is TRBV27 and J is TRBJ1-5; D possibly corresponds to TRBD1 (6 bases). V lost 2 bases to trimming and J lost 9 bases, with 14 bases between them. This CDR3 has 14 amino acids. In germline, CDR1 is MNHEY, CDR2 SMNVEV (reference sequence). CDR3 residues: CASSLASGVRPQHF. CDR3 in DNA: TGTGCCAGCAGTTTAGCTTCAGGGGTACGGCCCCAGCATTTT.

This sequence joins TRBV20-1 and TRBJ1-2, with 7 nucleotides matching TRBD1. The length of the CDR3 is 16 residues. CDR1 DFQATT and CDR2 SNEGSKA come from the germline V gene (reference sequence). Unmatched junction bases numbered 7, after V lost 0 bases and J lost 0 bases. CDR3 in DNA: TGCAGTGCTAGAGATCACAGACAGGGCCCTAACTATGGCTACACCTTC. It codes for CSARDHRQGPNYGYTF.

This chain connects TRBV7-6 to TRBJ2-7; D gene ambiguous. Per the germline V gene, CDR1 is SGHVS and CDR2 is FNYEAQ. The ends were cut back, 5 bases at V and 2 bases at J, with 4 bases in the middle. CDR3 size: 11 residues. The CDR3 coding sequence is TGTGCCAGCAGCAATACCTACGAGCAGTACTTC. The encoded protein is CASSNTYEQYF.

This chain connects TRBV11-3 to TRBJ2-5; D is possibly TRBD2 (6 bases). V shed 2 bases and J shed 5 bases, with 18 bases lying between them. This CDR3 is 16 amino acids long. Germline values: CDR1 SGHNT, CDR2 YENEEA. The CDR3 DNA reads TGTGCCAGCAGCTTAAGATCGCGGGGAACAATCGAGACCCAGTACTTC. It yields the protein CASSLRSRGTIETQYF.

This clonotype was seen many times. The CDR3 spells CASSPSGGPTYNEQFF. CDR3 sequence (DNA): TGTGCCAGCAGCCCCAGCGGGGGGCCCACCTACAATGAGCAGTTCTTC. The V gene is TRBV7-2, the J gene TRBJ2-1; 9 bases are a match to TRBD2. Trimming removed 5 bases from V and 2 bases from J; junction bases left unmatched: 7. The CDR3 has 16 residues. Germline lookup yields CDR1 SGHTA and CDR2 FQGNSA.

The chain recombines TRBV14 with TRBJ1-6; D might be TRBD1 (6 bases). V was pared by 1 base and J by 5 bases, with 15 bases between. The CDR3 is 17 amino acids. Germline V gene sequence: CDR1 SGHDN, CDR2 FVKESK. CDR3 nucleotides: TGTGCCAGCAGCCAAGGAGGGGGGGGAGAGAATAATTCACCCCTCCACTTT. It specifies CASSQGGGGENNSPLHF.

This clonotype was recorded a few times. The CDR3 spells CASSSYQGGETQYF. The CDR3 DNA sequence: TGTGCCAGCAGTTCGTACCAGGGAGGAGAGACCCAGTACTTC. The chain employs TRBV6-1 and TRBJ2-5, with D maybe TRBD2 (6 bases). The CDR3 runs to 14 residues. Germline V gene data show CDR1 as MNHNS and CDR2 as SASEGT. The germline V and J ends were trimmed by 5 bases and 4 bases, with 14 bases remaining between them.

This clonotype was seen a handful of times. The V call is TRBV28, the J call TRBJ2-5; D is ambiguous. This CDR3 contains 15 residues. CDR1 MDHEN and CDR2 SYDVKM come from the germline V gene. V was trimmed by 2 bases and J by 2 bases, leaving 12 bases between them. CDR3 loop: CASSLNNGPQETQYF. The CDR3 nucleotides read TGTGCCAGCAGTTTAAACAACGGGCCACAAGAGACCCAGTACTTC.

This clonotype was counted a few times. The CDR3 is CASSIRDRVLDEQFF. The CDR3 DNA is TGTGCCAGTAGTATCCGGGACAGGGTTCTCGATGAGCAGTTCTTC. The V call is TRBV19, the J call TRBJ2-1; 9 nucleotides agree with TRBD1. V shed 3 bases and J 8 bases; nucleotides not matched to a gene: 8. This CDR3 is built from 15 residues. Germline V gives CDR1 LNHDA, CDR2 SQIVND (reference sequence).

This clonotype was observed at least ten times. The chain combines TRBV7-9 with TRBJ2-1, with 10 positions matching TRBD2. The length of the CDR3 is 14 residues. With V trimmed by 1 base and J by 9 bases, 3 bases remained unmatched. The germline V gene has CDR1 SEHNR and CDR2 FQNEAQ (reference sequence). The CDR3 here is CASSLEGTSVEQFF. The CDR3 DNA reads as TGTGCCAGCAGCTTAGAGGGGACTAGCGTTGAGCAGTTCTTC.

This clonotype was seen more than once but under ten times. The junction departs from germline at one end; a sequencing error may be responsible. This chain links TRBV7-7 with TRBJ2-5; tentatively, D is TRBD1 or TRBD2 (6 bases each). The CDR3 is made up of 14 amino acids. The germline V gene has CDR1 SSHAT and CDR2 FNYEAQ (reference sequence). The CDR3 spells CASSRRGVRETQYF. The CDR3 DNA follows: TGTGCTAGCAGCAGGAGGGGGGTGAGGGAGACCCAGTACTTC.

This rearrangement joins TRBV6-5 to TRBJ2-7; weak D call: TRBD1 (5 bases). Trimming pared 5 bases from V and 5 bases from J, leaving 7 bases between. The CDR3 has 11 amino acids. Germline CDR1 is MNHEY and CDR2 is SVGAGI. CDR3: CASSTGDEQYV. CDR3 nucleotide sequence: TGTGCCAGCAGTACAGGAGACGAGCAGTACGTC.

The chain employs TRBV5-1 and TRBJ1-1; D is possibly TRBD1 (5 bases). The CDR3 contains 14 residues. Trimming removed 5 bases from V and 0 bases from J, with 11 bases in between. Germline CDR1 SGHRS, CDR2 YFSETQ. CDR3 region: CASSGGLMNTEAFF. CDR3 sequence (DNA): TGCGCCAGCAGTGGGGGACTGATGAACACTGAAGCTTTCTTT.

This chain joins TRBV9 and TRBJ1-1; 8 bases fit TRBD1. The CDR3 has 15 amino acids. The germline gives CDR1 SGDLS, CDR2 YYNGEE. V shed 3 bases and J 0 bases; nucleotides not matched to a gene: 4. The CDR3 spells CASSEGDRLNTEAFF. CDR3 nucleotides: TGTGCCAGCAGCGAGGGGGACAGGTTGAACACTGAAGCTTTCTTT.

This clonotype was counted between two and nine times. The rearrangement links TRBV2 to TRBJ1-1, with D possibly matching TRBD1 (5 bases). CDR1 is SNHLY and CDR2 is FYNNEI in the germline V gene. V shed 8 bases and J shed 10 bases, with 20 bases lying between them. CDR3 length: 13 amino acids. The chain's CDR3 is CASLGRTTGAAFF. The CDR3 bases are TGTGCCAGCCTGGGACGGACAACCGGGGCAGCTTTCTTT.

This clonotype was found a few times. This sequence joins TRBV6-2 or TRBV6-3 and TRBJ2-3; 9 bases are a match to TRBD1. The V segment lost 2 bases and the J segment 5 bases; nucleotides outside the gene matches: 8. The CDR3 is 16 residues long. Germline CDR1 MNHEY, CDR2 SVGEGT. The CDR3: CASSYIRDREGDTQYF. CDR3 bases: TGTGCCAGCAGTTACATCCGGGACAGGGAGGGAGATACGCAGTATTTT.

This chain uses TRBV19 with TRBJ2-7, with 9 nucleotides matching TRBD1. With V trimmed by 9 bases and J by 3 bases, 15 bases remained unmatched. The CDR3 runs 16 residues. Germline-derived CDR1 and CDR2 are LNHDA and SQIVND (reference sequence). This CDR3 reads CASEGQGQGLGYEQYF. The CDR3 DNA follows: TGTGCCAGCGAAGGACAGGGGCAAGGTTTGGGCTACGAGCAGTACTTC.

The V call is TRBV19, the J call TRBJ1-2, with a weak D call TRBD1 (6 bases). The CDR3 has 14 amino acids. The germline V gene has CDR1 LNHDA and CDR2 SQIVND (reference sequence). V lost 5 bases and J 7 bases, leaving 17 bases between the germline ends. The CDR3: CASSSAWGAIGYTF. The CDR3 DNA sequence: TGTGCCAGTAGTTCGGCCTGGGGGGCAATTGGCTACACCTTC.

This chain uses TRBV4-1 with TRBJ1-1; no reliable D call. The CDR3 runs to 11 residues. Trimming took off 11 bases at V and 6 bases at J, with 13 bases between the two ends. Germline values: CDR1 MGHRA, CDR2 YSYEKL. The CDR3 here is CAAVVGAEAFF. The CDR3 bases are TGCGCCGCCGTTGTCGGGGCTGAAGCTTTCTTT.

The chain employs TRBV6-5 and TRBJ2-1, with 10 bases aligning to TRBD2. V lost 11 bases and J lost 1; bases outside the gene matches: 11. The CDR3 is 16 residues long. CDR1 and CDR2 (germline): MNHEY, SVGAGI. Here the CDR3 DNA reads TGTGCCGGCAAGTTCCTAGCGGGAGATTCCTACAATGAGCAGTTCTTC. Protein product: CAGKFLAGDSYNEQFF.

This clonotype was seen ten or more times. The J gene is TRBJ1-2, the V gene TRBV7-2, with D unresolved. Germline V gene data show CDR1 as SGHTA and CDR2 as FQGNSA. V was pared by 1 base and J by 4 bases, with 13 bases between. This CDR3 has 15 residues. CDR3: CASSLGRRNTYGYTF. The CDR3 coding sequence is TGTGCCAGCAGCTTAGGTCGGCGGAATACCTATGGCTACACCTTC.

This clonotype was found once. The chain has TRBV19 and TRBJ1-1; D not certain. Trimming removed 3 bases at V and 1 base at J, with 9 bases between. The CDR3 length is 14 residues. Germline V gene sequence: CDR1 LNHDA, CDR2 SQIVND (reference sequence). The CDR3 spells CASSMGRTNTEAFF. The CDR3, as DNA: TGTGCCAGTAGTATGGGCAGGACGAACACTGAAGCTTTCTTT.